This entry lists 30 T cell receptor beta chains sequenced from one sample in a study of beta chain features in type 1 diabetes. Study results and caveats: TCRB CDR3 length was moderately but significantly reduced in all four CD4+ subsets of Type 1 diabetes patients.

Isolated RNA was reverse transcribed in full, so expressed TCRB transcripts were sequenced. Libraries were prepared by immunoSEQ multiplex PCR; TCRdb keeps only in-frame clonotypes and omits some of them. The repertoire holds around 250,000 clones, with roughly 22% as singletons. These receptors have no known antigen. The material sequenced was naive CD4+ T cells from blood. Receptor source: a woman aged 40 to 49 with type 1 diabetes.

This clone turned up a few times. V usage is TRBV18 and J usage is TRBJ2-7; TRBD2 matches at 9 bases. After removal of 6 bases from V and 3 bases from J, the junction contained 12 bases not matched to a gene. The length of the CDR3 is 16 residues. The germline gives CDR1 KGHSH, CDR2 LQKENI. Written as DNA, the CDR3 is TGTGCCAGCTCCCCGGGGGGTAGCGGGAGTTTCTACGAGCAGTACTTC. Translated, it gives CASSPGGSGSFYEQYF.

The J gene is TRBJ1-1, the V gene TRBV20-1; maybe TRBD1 (5 bases). The CDR3 is made up of 11 amino acids. Germline CDR1 and CDR2: DFQATT and SNEGSKA (reference sequence). Trimming removed 0 bases at V and 10 bases at J, with 9 bases between. CDR3 sequence: CSARDRDLAFF. CDR3 DNA: TGCAGTGCTAGAGACAGGGATTTAGCTTTCTTT.

This chain joins TRBV4-1 and TRBJ1-2, with a weak D call TRBD1 (5 bases). CDR3 size: 15 residues. Trimming removed 3 bases at V and 4 bases at J, with 15 bases between. CDR1 is MGHRA and CDR2 is YSYEKL in the germline V gene. The CDR3 DNA follows: TGCGCCAGCAGCCAGGGGAAGGGGTCGGGCTATGGCTACACCTTC. This translates into CASSQGKGSGYGYTF.

V and J are TRBV4-3 and TRBJ2-1, with no clear D. Trimming cost V 1 base and J 3 bases, with 10 bases left between them. Germline V gene lookup returns CDR1 LGHNA and CDR2 YSLEER. This CDR3 has 15 residues. CDR3 in amino acids: CASSQGLAHYNEQFF. CDR3 DNA sequence: TGCGCCAGCAGCCAAGGACTCGCACACTACAATGAGCAGTTCTTC.

The V gene is TRBV5-6, the J gene TRBJ1-2; D unclear. The germline V gene has CDR1 SGHDT and CDR2 YYEEEE. The ends were cut back, 4 bases at V and 2 bases at J, with 3 bases in the middle. The length of the CDR3 is 11 residues. CDR3 residues: CASSLNYGYTF. In DNA form, the CDR3 reads TGTGCCAGCAGCCTCAACTATGGCTACACCTTC. The variable domain in full, completed from reference TRBV5-6 and TRBJ1-2, reads DAGVTQSPTHLIKTRGQQVTLRCSPKSGHDTVSWYQQALGQGPQFIFQYYEEEERQRGNFPDRFSGHQFPNYSSELNVNALLLGDSALYLCASSLNYGYTFGSGTRLTVV.

J is TRBJ2-5 and V is TRBV25-1, with D perhaps matching TRBD2 (5 bases). The CDR3 is 15 residues long. The ends were cut back, 4 bases at V and 0 bases at J, with 12 bases in the middle. The germline V gene has CDR1 MGHDK and CDR2 SYGVNS. Here the CDR3 DNA reads TGTGCCAGCAGTGTTACCAGAGGGAACCAAGAGACCCAGTACTTC. Translated: CASSVTRGNQETQYF.

The chain couples TRBV7-3 to TRBJ2-3, with 11 bases aligning to TRBD2. CDR3 length equals 17 residues. V shed 4 bases, J shed 2 bases, and the junction held 8 bases outside the gene matches. Germline lookup yields CDR1 SGHTA and CDR2 FQGTGA. The CDR3: CASSSGVAGGNTDTQYF. CDR3 coding DNA: TGTGCCAGCAGCTCAGGCGTAGCGGGAGGGAACACAGATACGCAGTATTTT.

The chain couples TRBV28 to TRBJ2-2; TRBD1 is a possible D gene (6 bases). Trimming cost V 2 bases and J 1 base, with 8 bases left between them. The V gene's germline CDR1 is MDHEN and CDR2 SYDVKM. This CDR3 has 15 amino acids. CDR3 sequence (DNA): TGTGCCAGCAGTTTACTCAGGGGGAACACCGGGGAGCTGTTTTTT. It translates to CASSLLRGNTGELFF.

This clone was seen only a few times. The chain recombines TRBV6-1 with TRBJ2-3; 9 nucleotides agree with TRBD2. Germline values: CDR1 MNHNS, CDR2 SASEGT. V shed 4 bases and J 5 bases; nucleotides not matched to a gene: 10. The CDR3 is 16 residues long. As DNA, the CDR3 is TGTGCCAGCAGTGGGAATAGCGGGAGCGTTAAAGATACGCAGTATTTT. This encodes CASSGNSGSVKDTQYF.

This clone was detected a few times. The J gene is TRBJ2-2, the V gene TRBV5-1; no firm D call. This CDR3 has 15 residues. Germline V gene sequence: CDR1 SGHRS, CDR2 YFSETQ. The ends were cut back, 4 bases at V and 7 bases at J, with 17 bases in the middle. The CDR3 reads CASSLEVYRSGELFF. For the CDR3, the DNA is TGCGCCAGCAGCCTGGAAGTCTATCGGAGCGGGGAGCTGTTTTTT.

This chain joins TRBV2 and TRBJ2-1, with D unresolved. Trimming removed 6 bases at V and 12 bases at J, with 12 bases between. Germline CDR1 is SNHLY and CDR2 is FYNNEI. The CDR3 is 11 amino acids. CDR3 residues: CASSADRGQFF. The CDR3 nucleotides are TGTGCCAGCAGCGCTGATCGAGGGCAGTTCTTC. Looking up the rest from reference TRBV2 and TRBJ2-1 gives the full variable domain: EPEVTQTPSHQVTQMGQEVILRCVPISNHLYFYWYRQILGQKVEFLVSFYNNEISEKSEIFDDQFSVERPDGSNFTLKIRSTKLEDSAMYFCASSADRGQFFGPGTRLTVL.

This sequence joins TRBV4-1 and TRBJ1-5, with D possibly matching TRBD1 (6 bases). The CDR3 has 16 residues. Trimming stripped 2 bases from V and 5 bases from J, with 16 bases between. CDR1 MGHRA and CDR2 YSYEKL come from the germline V gene. The CDR3 DNA is TGCGCCAGCAGCCAATTTATAGGACAGACGGATCAGCCCCAGCATTTT. This sequence encodes CASSQFIGQTDQPQHF.

This clone has only a few counts. The chain uses TRBV28 and TRBJ1-1, with D uncertain. The V end was cut by 4 bases, the J end by 8 bases, with 17 bases between. This CDR3 comprises 14 residues. Germline values: CDR1 MDHEN, CDR2 SYDVKM. The CDR3 loop reads CASSSHSVLFEAFF. CDR3 sequence (DNA): TGTGCCAGCAGTTCCCACTCGGTCCTCTTCGAAGCTTTCTTT.

This clone has a handful of counts. The rearrangement joins TRBV6-5 to TRBJ1-1; the D is unclear. Trimming shortened V by 0 bases and J by 0 bases, and 11 bases separated the two germline ends. Germline V CDR1 and CDR2: MNHEY, SVGAGI. The CDR3 has 16 residues. The CDR3 DNA is TGTGCCAGCAGTTACTCGAGCGCCCCAATGAACACTGAAGCTTTCTTT. This codes for CASSYSSAPMNTEAFF.

This clone was seen more than once but under ten times. This rearrangement joins TRBV18 to TRBJ1-1; D may be TRBD1 (6 bases). This CDR3 has 13 amino acids. CDR1 is KGHSH and CDR2 is LQKENI in the germline V gene. V dropped 6 bases and J dropped 5 bases, with 13 bases sitting between them. CDR3 nucleotide sequence: TGTGCCAGCTCTCCCGACAGGACGACTGAAGCTTTCTTT. Amino acid sequence: CASSPDRTTEAFF.

The chain combines TRBV7-8 with TRBJ2-7, with D possibly being TRBD2 (6 bases). Germline V gene data show CDR1 as SGHVS and CDR2 as FQNEAQ. The CDR3 is made up of 14 amino acids. V was trimmed by 7 bases and J by 2 bases, leaving 15 bases between them. The CDR3 DNA is TGTGCCAGCACCAAAGGGCCGGGGGCCTACGAGCAGTACTTC. Amino acid sequence: CASTKGPGAYEQYF. The whole variable domain, filled in from reference TRBV7-8 and TRBJ2-7, reads GAGVSQSPRYKVAKRGQDVALRCDPISGHVSLFWYQQALGQGPEFLTYFQNEAQLDKSGLPSDRFFAERPEGSVSTLKIQRTQQEDSAVYLCASTKGPGAYEQYFGPGTRLTVT.

The chain couples TRBV5-6 to TRBJ1-5; D is unclear. In germline, CDR1 is SGHDT, CDR2 YYEEEE. This CDR3 has 16 residues. With 1 base removed from V and 5 bases from J, the gap between germline ends came to 16 bases. CDR3 residues: CASSLFGGSVDQPQHF. The CDR3 nucleotides read TGTGCCAGCAGCTTGTTTGGTGGCAGCGTTGATCAGCCCCAGCATTTT.

V and J are TRBV5-4 and TRBJ2-1; TRBD2 matches 7 bases. Per the germline V gene, CDR1 is SGHNT and CDR2 is YYREEE (reference sequence). The CDR3 is 14 residues long. Losses at the gene ends were 5 bases for V and 3 bases for J; bases not matched to a gene: 5. This CDR3 is CASSFGTNYNEQFF. The CDR3 region has the DNA TGTGCCAGCAGTTTCGGGACTAACTACAATGAGCAGTTCTTC.

The chain links TRBV4-2 to TRBJ1-2; 9 bases line up with TRBD1. Per germline, CDR1 LGHNA and CDR2 YNFKEQ. Trimming removed 2 bases from V and 4 bases from J; junction bases left unmatched: 11. The CDR3 is 17 residues long. The CDR3 DNA is TGTGCCAGCAGCCAATTGACCGGGACAGGGCTCACCTATGGCTACACCTTC. This translates into CASSQLTGTGLTYGYTF.

This clone has more than one count but fewer than ten. This chain joins TRBV28 and TRBJ2-1; 12 positions match TRBD2. Germline assignment: CDR1 MDHEN and CDR2 SYDVKM. This CDR3 is 16 amino acids long. With 0 bases clipped from V and 8 bases from J, the junction kept 5 bases outside the gene matches. The CDR3 coding sequence is TGTGCCAGCAGTTTATGGTCTAGCGGGAGGGGAGATGAGCAGTTCTTC. It translates to CASSLWSSGRGDEQFF.

The chain uses TRBV6-5 and TRBJ1-2, with D perhaps matching TRBD1 (5 bases). V lost 0 bases and J lost 4, with 15 bases in between. This CDR3 region has 16 residues. CDR1 is MNHEY, CDR2 SVGAGI, per germline. For the CDR3, the DNA is TGTGCCAGCAGTTACTCGATGACTGGGGGAGGCTATGGCTACACCTTC. Amino acid sequence: CASSYSMTGGGYGYTF.

The gene calls are TRBV7-2 and TRBJ2-1; 7 bases map to TRBD2. The CDR3 is made up of 17 amino acids. The V segment lost 5 bases and the J segment 5 bases; nucleotides outside the gene matches: 15. Germline V gene lookup returns CDR1 SGHTA and CDR2 FQGNSA. The CDR3 sequence is CASSPTPGLPSNNEQFF. The CDR3 nucleotides read TGTGCCAGCAGCCCAACTCCGGGACTACCCAGCAACAATGAGCAGTTCTTC.

V and J are TRBV10-3 and TRBJ2-7, with D maybe TRBD2 (6 bases). There are 16 residues in the CDR3. Trimming removed 0 bases at V and 2 bases at J, with 14 bases between. Germline V gene lookup returns CDR1 ENHRY and CDR2 SYGVKD. The CDR3 region is CAISESSGTGAYEQYF. CDR3 nucleotide sequence: TGTGCCATCAGTGAGTCGAGCGGAACGGGAGCCTACGAGCAGTACTTC.

The V and J genes are TRBV15 and TRBJ2-7; D uncertain. Trimming took off 0 bases at V and 1 base at J, with 10 bases between the two ends. This CDR3 region has 15 residues. The germline V gene encodes CDR1 LNHNV and CDR2 YYDKDF (reference sequence). The CDR3 DNA is TGTGCCACCAGCAGAGATCAAAGCACTTCCTACGAGCAGTACTTC. Its protein product is CATSRDQSTSYEQYF. The whole variable domain, remainder taken from reference TRBV15 and TRBJ2-7, is DAMVIQNPRYQVTQFGKPVTLSCSQTLNHNVMYWYQQKSSQAPKLLFHYYDKDFNNEADTPDNFQSRRPNTSFCFLDIRSPGLGDTAMYLCATSRDQSTSYEQYFGPGTRLTVT.

The chain carries TRBV7-6 and TRBJ2-1; 7 positions match TRBD2. V lost 1 base and J lost 6; bases outside the gene matches: 3. This CDR3 has 14 residues. Germline V gene lookup returns CDR1 SGHVS and CDR2 FNYEAQ. As DNA, the CDR3 is TGTGCCAGCAGCTTAGGGACTAGTTCCAATGAGCAGTTCTTC. Translation gives CASSLGTSSNEQFF.

This clone was seen a handful of times. The genes are TRBV6-5 and TRBJ1-2, with D possibly being TRBD1 (5 bases). Germline-derived CDR1 and CDR2 are MNHEY and SVGAGI. The CDR3 extends over 12 amino acids. The V gene lost 2 bases and the J gene lost 7 bases, with 8 bases spanning the gap. CDR3 loop: CASSYRGIGYTF. For the CDR3, the DNA is TGTGCCAGCAGTTACCGGGGGATTGGCTACACCTTC.

The chain links TRBV4-2 to TRBJ1-1; 7 bases are a match to TRBD1. J was trimmed by 5 bases and V by 5 bases; bases with no gene match: 26. Germline V gene lookup returns CDR1 LGHNA and CDR2 YNFKEQ. The CDR3 has 20 residues. The CDR3 protein is CASSVQGGAGQGYKDTEAFF. Here the CDR3 DNA reads TGTGCCAGCAGCGTCCAAGGGGGCGCAGGCCAGGGATACAAGGATACTGAAGCTTTCTTT.

The J gene is TRBJ2-2, the V gene TRBV27; 12 bases are a match to TRBD2. Germline CDR1 reads MNHEY; CDR2 reads SMNVEV (reference sequence). CDR3 length: 15 amino acids. V shed 6 bases and J 4 bases; nucleotides not matched to a gene: 3. The CDR3: CASRLAGGPTGELFF. The CDR3 DNA reads as TGTGCCAGCAGACTAGCGGGAGGACCCACCGGGGAGCTGTTTTTT.

This clone was seen a few times. The chain employs TRBV15 and TRBJ2-2, with D perhaps matching TRBD1 (5 bases). Germline-derived CDR1 and CDR2 are LNHNV and YYDKDF (reference sequence). The CDR3 is 15 amino acids. Trimming shortened V by 0 bases and J by 6 bases, and 11 bases separated the two germline ends. As DNA, the CDR3 is TGTGCCACCAGCAGAGATCAAGGGGTGGCCGGGGAGCTGTTTTTT. Amino acid sequence: CATSRDQGVAGELFF.

This clone has just a few counts. The chain has TRBV4-3 and TRBJ2-1; TRBD1 matches at 8 bases. CDR3 size: 16 residues. Germline loops: CDR1 LGHNA, CDR2 YSLEER. V trimming: 0 bases; J trimming: 10 bases; junction bases outside the gene matches: 11. In DNA form, the CDR3 reads TGCGCCAGCAGCCAAGATCGCGGACAGGGTGTATGGGAGCAGTTCTTC. Protein product: CASSQDRGQGVWEQFF.